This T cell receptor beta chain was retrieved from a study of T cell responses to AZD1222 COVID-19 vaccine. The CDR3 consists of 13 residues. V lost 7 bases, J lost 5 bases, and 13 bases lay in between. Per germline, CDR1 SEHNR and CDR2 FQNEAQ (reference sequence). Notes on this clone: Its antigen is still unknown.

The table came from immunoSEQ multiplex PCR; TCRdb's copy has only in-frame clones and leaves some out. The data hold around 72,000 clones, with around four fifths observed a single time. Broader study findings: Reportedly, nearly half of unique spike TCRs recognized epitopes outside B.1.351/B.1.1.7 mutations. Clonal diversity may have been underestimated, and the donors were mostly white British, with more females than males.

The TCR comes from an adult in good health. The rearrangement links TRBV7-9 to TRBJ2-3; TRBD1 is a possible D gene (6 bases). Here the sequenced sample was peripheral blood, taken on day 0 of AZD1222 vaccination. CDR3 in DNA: TGTGCCAGCATCACAGGGTCTCAAGATACGCAGTATTTT. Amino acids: CASITGSQDTQYF.